This entry lists 11 T cell receptor beta chains sequenced from one sample in a study of cytomegalovirus exposure and HLA in healthy donors. Clones were read by immunoSEQ multiplex PCR, and TCRdb kept only the in-frame ones, dropping some. The table has 120,000 or so clones, 88% seen once. The sequenced sample was PBMCs. These receptors all stem from a man between 18 and 29 years old in good health and CMV-seronegative.

The rearrangement uses TRBV6-1 and TRBJ1-5, with 7 nucleotides matching TRBD1. This CDR3 contains 15 residues. The V gene end was trimmed by 2 bases and the J gene end by 6 bases; junction bases not matched to a gene: 7. CDR1 and CDR2 from the germline V gene are MNHNS and SASEGT. The CDR3 here is CASSERLQGVQPQHF. CDR3 nucleotide sequence: TGTGCCAGCAGTGAAAGGTTGCAGGGGGTTCAGCCCCAGCATTTT.

The chain employs TRBV7-8 and TRBJ2-2, with D possibly matching TRBD1 (5 bases). Trimming removed 5 bases from V and 7 bases from J, with 20 bases in between. The CDR3 contains 16 residues. CDR1 and CDR2 (germline): SGHVS, FQNEAQ. For the CDR3, the DNA is TGTGCCAGCAGCCATGGGGCAGGACGAGTTGGCGGGGAGCTGTTTTTT. This translates into CASSHGAGRVGGELFF.

There are a few counts of this clone. V is TRBV27 and J is TRBJ2-7; D is undetermined. Germline CDR1 and CDR2: MNHEY and SMNVEV (reference sequence). V lost 7 bases and J lost 0, with 13 bases in between. The CDR3 covers 14 residues. The CDR3 is CASMMARSSYEQYF. DNA of the CDR3: TGTGCCAGCATGATGGCTCGAAGCTCCTACGAGCAGTACTTC.

The chain employs TRBV11-3 and TRBJ1-1; a possible D gene is TRBD1 (5 bases). This CDR3 has 14 residues. Looked up from germline, CDR1 is SGHNT and CDR2 is YENEEA. V lost 2 bases and J 4 bases, leaving 11 bases between the germline ends. The CDR3 DNA reads as TGTGCCAGCAGCTTATTCCAGGGCGGCACTGAAGCTTTCTTT. Amino acids: CASSLFQGGTEAFF.

This clone was found once. The genes are TRBV28 and TRBJ2-7; 8 nucleotides align to TRBD2. The germline CDR1 and CDR2 sequences are MDHEN and SYDVKM. The CDR3 totals 15 residues. The ends lost 6 bases at V and 5 bases at J; junction bases unmatched: 12. The CDR3 DNA sequence: TGTGCCAGCAGCCCCTGGACGGGAGGGGAAAACGAGCAGTACTTC. Protein product: CASSPWTGGENEQYF.

This clone has just a few counts. The chain carries TRBV7-2 and TRBJ1-6; 8 bases map to TRBD1. From germline, CDR1 is SGHTA and CDR2 FQGNSA. The trim removed 1 base at V and 6 bases at J, leaving 5 bases unmatched. There are 16 residues in the CDR3. CDR3 loop: CASSLVRTGTNSPLHF. The CDR3 nucleotides are TGTGCCAGCAGCTTAGTTCGGACAGGGACTAATTCACCCCTCCACTTT.

The chain recombines TRBV15 with TRBJ1-1; D is unresolved. V lost 0 bases and J 0 bases, leaving 20 bases between the germline ends. This CDR3 contains 19 residues. CDR1 is LNHNV, CDR2 YYDKDF, per germline (reference sequence). CDR3: CATSRDPRSAIPMNTEAFF. The CDR3 DNA sequence: TGTGCCACCAGCAGAGATCCCCGCTCAGCGATTCCCATGAACACTGAAGCTTTCTTT.

The chain links TRBV30 to TRBJ2-7; no clear D gene. The CDR3 loop spans 12 amino acids. Deletions cut 3 bases from V and 6 bases from J, with 12 bases between. Germline V gene sequence: CDR1 GTSNPN, CDR2 SVGIG (reference sequence). In DNA, the CDR3 is TGTGCCTGGAGAATCGGTTTGAGCGAGCAGTACTTC. It translates to CAWRIGLSEQYF. The entire variable domain, with the rest obtained from reference TRBV30 and TRBJ2-7, is as follows: SQTIHQWPATLVQPVGSPLSLECTVEGTSNPNLYWYRQAAGRGLQLLFYSVGIGQISSEVPQNLSASRPQDRQFILSSKKLLLSDSGFYLCAWRIGLSEQYFGPGTRLTVT.

The chain recombines TRBV4-1 with TRBJ2-7; D is undetermined. The CDR3 spans 21 residues. CDR1 and CDR2 (germline): MGHRA, YSYEKL. Trimming removed 0 bases at V and 2 bases at J, with 29 bases between. CDR3 sequence: CASSQDAFSATFLVRAYEQYF. CDR3 bases: TGCGCCAGCAGCCAAGATGCCTTCTCCGCGACGTTTCTCGTACGGGCCTACGAGCAGTACTTC.

This clone was seen only once. The rearrangement uses TRBV28 and TRBJ2-3, with D perhaps matching TRBD2 (7 bases). The length of the CDR3 is 16 residues. In germline, CDR1 is MDHEN, CDR2 SYDVKM. V lost 8 bases to trimming and J lost 2 bases, with 20 bases between them. CDR3 sequence: CASLTKGGVYTDTQYF. The CDR3 DNA reads as TGTGCCAGCCTTACTAAAGGGGGGGTCTACACAGATACGCAGTATTTT.

The rearrangement joins TRBV19 to TRBJ1-2, with TRBD1 as a possible D gene (5 bases). This CDR3 has 16 residues. The V end was cut by 4 bases, the J end by 4 bases, with 19 bases between. CDR1 is LNHDA, CDR2 SQIVND, per germline (reference sequence). The CDR3 protein is CASSTRTQTYFYGYTF. The CDR3 DNA reads as TGTGCCAGTAGTACCCGGACACAAACTTACTTCTATGGCTACACCTTC.